Shown below are 25 T cell receptor beta chains from a single sample sequenced in a study of cytotoxic CD8 clonotypes in ibrutinib-treated CLL. The repertoire was sequenced with immunoSEQ multiplex PCR; TCRdb's copy has only in-frame clones and lacks some. Of some 200,000 clones listed, just under 80% are singletons. The input for sequencing was PBMCs, taken after 12 months of ibrutinib treatment. These TCRs come from a human donor with chronic lymphocytic leukemia.

The chain has TRBV19 and TRBJ1-5; D is unclear. CDR1 and CDR2 (germline): LNHDA, SQIVND (reference sequence). The V end lost 3 bases, the J end lost 5 bases, and 11 bases lay between the germline ends. The CDR3 is 14 amino acids. CDR3 loop: CASSMDGVYQPQHF. CDR3 coding DNA: TGTGCCAGTAGTATGGATGGGGTTTATCAGCCCCAGCATTTT.

The chain has TRBV6-6 and TRBJ1-5; TRBD1 might be the D (5 bases). This CDR3 comprises 15 residues. Between the trimmed V and J ends, which lost 5 bases and 4 bases, there was a span of 15 bases. Germline loops: CDR1 MNHNY, CDR2 SVGAGI (reference sequence). The CDR3, as DNA: TGTGCCAGCAGTCCATCCTTGGGGGAAAATCAGCCCCAGCATTTT. It yields the protein CASSPSLGENQPQHF.

The V gene is TRBV4-2, the J gene TRBJ2-5, with D possibly being TRBD1 (6 bases). The germline V gene has CDR1 LGHNA and CDR2 YNFKEQ. The CDR3 runs 18 residues. V shed 0 bases and J shed 1 base, with 18 bases lying between them. CDR3 in amino acids: CASSQEAAGVRFQETQYF. The CDR3 nucleotides read TGTGCCAGCAGCCAAGAAGCCGCAGGGGTACGTTTCCAAGAGACCCAGTACTTC.

This clone is a singleton in its sample. Lacking the conserved final phenylalanine or tryptophan, this CDR3 likely reflects a read error. It is unclear where the CDR3 begins or ends on the DNA, so no DNA is shown, and the CDR3 is as TCRdb lists it. The chain couples TRBV5-6 to TRBJ2-7. The CDR3 is 8 amino acids long, termini counted. Germline assignment: CDR1 SGHDT and CDR2 YYEEEE. CDR3 sequence: CASGRHGC.

The V and J genes are TRBV5-1 and TRBJ1-2; D is uncertain. Germline CDR1 is SGHRS and CDR2 is YFSETQ. V was pared by 0 bases and J by 1 base, with 7 bases between. The CDR3 is made up of 14 amino acids. CDR3 sequence: CASSLDGNNYGYTF. CDR3 coding DNA: TGCGCCAGCAGCTTGGACGGAAATAACTATGGCTACACCTTC.

The chain couples TRBV19 to TRBJ1-5, with D possibly matching TRBD1 (5 bases). V was clipped by 6 bases and J by 10 bases, with 13 bases between them. This CDR3 comprises 12 residues. CDR1 is LNHDA and CDR2 is SQIVND in the germline V gene (reference sequence). Written as DNA, the CDR3 is TGTGCCAGTAGCAGGGACTTTCCCCCCCAGCATTTT. Its protein product is CASSRDFPPQHF.

This clone was detected a few times. The V and J genes are TRBV4-2 and TRBJ2-3, with a possible D match to TRBD2 (6 bases). Germline assignment: CDR1 LGHNA and CDR2 YNFKEQ. CDR3 length: 15 residues. Trimming removed 4 bases at V and 0 bases at J, with 11 bases between. CDR3: CASSLSGTSTDTQYF. The DNA of the CDR3 is TGTGCCAGCAGCCTTAGCGGAACTAGCACAGATACGCAGTATTTT.

The chain couples TRBV13 to TRBJ2-7; D uncertain. Germline values: CDR1 PRHDT, CDR2 FYEKMQ (reference sequence). V lost 5 bases to trimming and J lost 6 bases, with 11 bases between them. The length of the CDR3 is 12 residues. The CDR3 DNA is TGTGCCAGCAGCCAGCCACCTGGCGAGCAGTACTTC. Protein: CASSQPPGEQYF.

About this clone: The sample carries other DNA sequences with the same CDR3. This chain uses TRBV27 with TRBJ1-1; D remains unclear. This CDR3 region has 13 residues. Trimming left V 0 bases short and J 1 base short, with 3 bases between. Germline V gives CDR1 MNHEY, CDR2 SMNVEV (reference sequence). CDR3 sequence (DNA): TGTGCCAGCAGTTTATCCCGGAACACTGAAGCTTTCTTT. This sequence encodes CASSLSRNTEAFF.

The V and J genes are TRBV5-4 and TRBJ1-6, with D perhaps TRBD1 (6 bases). Germline assignment: CDR1 SGHNT and CDR2 YYREEE (reference sequence). CDR3 length: 15 residues. Trimming removed 4 bases from V and 4 bases from J, with 12 bases in between. The CDR3 DNA reads as TGTGCCAGCAGCGGGGGGCAGGGTTATAATTCACCCCTCCACTTT. It translates to CASSGGQGYNSPLHF.

This chain connects TRBV2 to TRBJ2-3, with 9 bases aligning to TRBD1. The CDR3 runs 14 residues. Germline CDR1 and CDR2: SNHLY and FYNNEI. Trimming at V came to 10 bases and at J to 4 bases, leaving 9 bases not matched to a gene. The CDR3 sequence is CATQRGQGADTQYF. The CDR3 region has the DNA TGTGCCACCCAGAGGGGACAGGGCGCAGATACGCAGTATTTT.

The chain carries TRBV4-1 and TRBJ2-5, with unresolved D. This CDR3 spans 14 amino acids. Trimming left V 4 bases short and J 2 bases short, with 11 bases between. Germline values: CDR1 MGHRA, CDR2 YSYEKL. The CDR3, as DNA: TGCGCCAGCAGCCGATCGGAGAGTCAAGAGACCCAGTACTTC. Translation: CASSRSESQETQYF.

The V call is TRBV7-9, the J call TRBJ1-4; TRBD1 aligns across 10 bases. V lost 7 bases to trimming and J lost 8 bases; unmatched junction nucleotides: 7. The CDR3 has 14 amino acids. Per germline, CDR1 SEHNR and CDR2 FQNEAQ (reference sequence). The CDR3 DNA is TGTGCCAGCATCCCCGGGACAGGGGAGGAAAAACTGTTTTTT. Its translation: CASIPGTGEEKLFF.

This clone showed up just once. This chain uses TRBV18 with TRBJ2-5; D is unclear. V was shortened by 6 bases and J by 5 bases, with 10 bases between the two germline ends. CDR1 and CDR2 (germline): KGHSH, LQKENI. This CDR3 region has 12 residues. As DNA, the CDR3 is TGTGCCAGCTCCCCGTTGACGGAGACCCAGTACTTC. It translates to CASSPLTETQYF.

The V gene is TRBV6-5, the J gene TRBJ2-1, with D possibly matching TRBD2 (6 bases). The CDR3 runs 13 residues. The germline gives CDR1 MNHEY, CDR2 SVGAGI. V lost 6 bases and J 7 bases, leaving 13 bases between the germline ends. As DNA, the CDR3 is TGTGCCAGCAGAGACGGGAGTGGGAATGAGCAGTTCTTC. It specifies CASRDGSGNEQFF.

Here the CDR3 DNA reads TGTGCCAGTAGTACGCTGACCGATGACGGAAACACCATATATTTT. This encodes CASSTLTDDGNTIYF. V gene TRBV19 combines with J gene TRBJ1-3; D is uncertain. Trimming stripped 4 bases from V and 4 bases from J, with 14 bases between. The CDR3 sequence is 15 residues long. Germline lookup yields CDR1 LNHDA and CDR2 SQIVND (reference sequence).

The chain combines TRBV2 with TRBJ2-6; D may be TRBD1 or TRBD2 (6 bases each). In germline, CDR1 is SNHLY, CDR2 FYNNEI. The length of the CDR3 is 15 residues. V was pared by 4 bases and J by 9 bases, with 16 bases between. The CDR3 bases are TGTGCCAGCAGTGTACATCCGGGGGCCGGCAACGTCCTGACTTTC. Translated: CASSVHPGAGNVLTF.

This chain links TRBV7-2 with TRBJ2-5; perhaps TRBD1 as D (6 bases). There are 13 residues in the CDR3. With 4 bases removed from V and 2 bases from J, the gap between germline ends came to 8 bases. Germline V gene sequence: CDR1 SGHTA, CDR2 FQGNSA. The CDR3 DNA reads as TGTGCCAGCAGCTGGACAGAGCAAGAGACCCAGTACTTC. Amino acid sequence: CASSWTEQETQYF. Drawing the rest from reference TRBV7-2 and TRBJ2-5, the complete variable domain is GAGVSQSPSNKVTEKGKDVELRCDPISGHTALYWYRQSLGQGLEFLIYFQGNSAPDKSGLPSDRFSAERTGGSVSTLTIQRTQQEDSAVYLCASSWTEQETQYFGPGTRLLVL.

In its sample, this clone was seen a few times. J is TRBJ1-1 and V is TRBV5-6, with TRBD1 matching 7 bases. The CDR3 has 12 residues. With V trimmed by 1 base and J by 9 bases, 3 bases remained unmatched. Germline CDR1 SGHDT, CDR2 YYEEEE. Here the CDR3 DNA reads TGTGCCAGCAGCTTGTTACAGGGGAAAGCTTTCTTT. This encodes CASSLLQGKAFF.

The chain recombines TRBV5-6 with TRBJ1-3; 8 positions match TRBD1. This CDR3 is built from 14 residues. Germline CDR1 is SGHDT and CDR2 is YYEEEE. V was clipped by 4 bases and J by 2 bases; unmatched bases: 2. The CDR3, as DNA: TGTGCCAGCAGCGCGACAGGGGCTGGAAACACCATATATTTT. It specifies CASSATGAGNTIYF.

This chain uses TRBV7-8 with TRBJ1-4; 8 bases line up with TRBD1. The J segment lost 8 bases and the V segment lost 0 bases, leaving 8 bases of the junction unmatched. Germline CDR1 and CDR2: SGHVS and FQNEAQ. The CDR3 extends over 16 amino acids. CDR3 in amino acids: CASSLARAGGWEKLFF. CDR3 coding DNA: TGTGCCAGCAGCTTAGCGCGGGCAGGGGGCTGGGAAAAACTGTTTTTT.

This rearrangement joins TRBV6-5 to TRBJ1-1; D is unclear. Germline lookup yields CDR1 MNHEY and CDR2 SVGAGI. The CDR3 has 14 amino acids. Trimming cost V 5 bases and J 2 bases, with 12 bases left between them. CDR3 protein: CASSPRPGNTEAFF. The CDR3, as DNA: TGTGCCAGCAGTCCGAGGCCAGGCAACACTGAAGCTTTCTTT.

The genes are TRBV29-1 and TRBJ2-2, with TRBD2 matching over 11 bases. With V trimmed by 7 bases and J by 2 bases, 6 bases remained unmatched. This CDR3 region has 15 residues. The V gene's germline CDR1 is SQVTM and CDR2 ANQGSEA. The CDR3 DNA sequence: TGCAGCGCCCCGGGACTAGCGGACAACACCGGGGAGCTGTTTTTT. Translation: CSAPGLADNTGELFF.

V gene TRBV2 combines with J gene TRBJ2-3; D is tentatively TRBD1 or TRBD2 (5 bases each). The CDR3 is made up of 15 amino acids. Looked up from germline, CDR1 is SNHLY and CDR2 is FYNNEI. V was clipped by 2 bases and J by 8 bases, with 17 bases between them. The DNA for the CDR3 is TGTGCCAGCAGTGAAATGAGGGGTAACTCCCCTACGCAGTATTTT. It specifies CASSEMRGNSPTQYF.

The chain carries TRBV7-2 and TRBJ2-3, with 8 positions matching TRBD2. Germline V gene sequence: CDR1 SGHTA, CDR2 FQGNSA. Trimming removed 3 bases from V and 5 bases from J; junction bases left unmatched: 7. The CDR3 covers 15 residues. This CDR3 reads CASSFMGLVIDTQYF. CDR3 sequence (DNA): TGTGCCAGCAGCTTTATGGGACTAGTAATAGATACGCAGTATTTT.